This passage covers 23 T cell receptor beta chains from one sample sequenced in a study of blood T cell repertoires in COVID-19. Produced via immunoSEQ multiplex PCR; TCRdb's table is partial and in-frame only. Of fewer than 250,000 clones listed, 87% were seen once; the top ten hold 2% to 3%. The specimen sequenced was PBMCs or T cells enriched from blood (not recorded which). These receptors were taken from a woman aged 25 to 45 with acute COVID-19.

This CDR3 is CASSLNGLAGNEQFF. CDR3 nucleotides: TGTGCCAGCAGCTTAAATGGACTAGCGGGGAATGAGCAGTTCTTC. This chain uses TRBV5-8 with TRBJ2-1; 12 positions match TRBD2. This CDR3 comprises 15 residues. V was pared by 2 bases and J by 7 bases, with 4 bases of the junction left unmatched. The germline V gene has CDR1 SGHTS and CDR2 YDEGEE.

The chain carries TRBV6-5 and TRBJ1-1; the D is unclear. The germline V gene encodes CDR1 MNHEY and CDR2 SVGAGI. V was cut by 2 bases and J by 2 bases, with 12 bases left in between. This CDR3 is 15 amino acids long. The CDR3 DNA reads TGTGCCAGCAGTTACCGCGGAGTCGGTAACACTGAAGCTTTCTTT. Its translation: CASSYRGVGNTEAFF.

The chain combines TRBV19 with TRBJ2-7; tentative D call: TRBD1 (5 bases). Germline V gene data show CDR1 as LNHDA and CDR2 as SQIVND (reference sequence). CDR3 size: 12 residues. Deletions cut 6 bases from V and 2 bases from J, with 8 bases between. For the CDR3, the DNA is TGTGCCAGTAGCCCAGGGCCCTACGAGCAGTACTTC. The encoded protein is CASSPGPYEQYF. The variable domain in full, with the rest retrieved from reference TRBV19 and TRBJ2-7, is DGGITQSPKYLFRKEGQNVTLSCEQNLNHDAMYWYRQDPGQGLRLIYYSQIVNDFQKGDIAEGYSVSREKKESFPLTVTSAQKNPTAFYLCASSPGPYEQYFGPGTRLTVT.

The chain combines TRBV15 with TRBJ1-4; maybe TRBD1 (6 bases). The V end was cut by 5 bases, the J end by 8 bases, with 12 bases between. Germline V gives CDR1 LNHNV, CDR2 YYDKDF (reference sequence). The CDR3 covers 13 residues. Here the CDR3 reads CATSPGVVEKLFF. In DNA form, the CDR3 reads TGTGCCACCAGCCCAGGGGTAGTCGAAAAACTGTTTTTT.

This clone was seen once. The genes are TRBV10-3 and TRBJ1-3, with D uncertain. This CDR3 comprises 14 residues. Trimming stripped 10 bases from V and 0 bases from J, with 13 bases between. Germline-derived CDR1 and CDR2 are ENHRY and SYGVKD. The CDR3 sequence is CATVGAYSGNTIYF. Here the CDR3 DNA reads TGTGCCACCGTAGGAGCGTACTCTGGAAACACCATATATTTT.

This clone was recorded only once. This CDR3 reads CASSFTGDDEAFF. The CDR3 nucleotides read TGTGCCAGCAGCTTTACAGGGGACGATGAAGCTTTCTTT. V is TRBV2 and J is TRBJ1-1, with 7 bases matching TRBD1. CDR3 size: 13 residues. The V gene end was trimmed by 6 bases and the J gene end by 7 bases; junction bases not matched to a gene: 8. CDR1 is SNHLY and CDR2 is FYNNEI in the germline V gene.

This clone was detected once. The chain is built from TRBV11-2 and TRBJ2-2; D not resolved. The CDR3 covers 19 residues. Germline CDR1 and CDR2: SGHAT and FQNNGV. V was trimmed by 1 base and J by 1 base, leaving 19 bases between them. As DNA, the CDR3 is TGTGCCAGCAGCTTAGCCCTCCGTCCCCGAATGAGGAACACCGGGGAGCTGTTTTTT. The encoded protein is CASSLALRPRMRNTGELFF.

The chain links TRBV4-1 to TRBJ2-2, with D unresolved. CDR1 and CDR2 (germline): MGHRA, YSYEKL. This CDR3 is built from 17 residues. The V gene lost 5 bases and the J gene lost 4 bases, with 20 bases spanning the gap. In DNA, the CDR3 is TGCGCCAGCAGCTCCCCCCGCCCTGGAGCTAGCACCGGGGAGCTGTTTTTT. This gives the protein CASSSPRPGASTGELFF.

This clone occurred once. The rearrangement joins TRBV19 to TRBJ1-1, with D perhaps matching TRBD1 (6 bases). The V end lost 4 bases, the J end lost 2 bases, and 14 bases lay between the germline ends. Germline CDR1 and CDR2: LNHDA and SQIVND (reference sequence). The CDR3 covers 15 residues. CDR3 DNA sequence: TGTGCCAGTAGTAAATACAGGGTACGAAACACTGAAGCTTTCTTT. The encoded protein is CASSKYRVRNTEAFF. Using reference TRBV19 and TRBJ1-1 for the parts outside the CDR3, the full variable domain is DGGITQSPKYLFRKEGQNVTLSCEQNLNHDAMYWYRQDPGQGLRLIYYSQIVNDFQKGDIAEGYSVSREKKESFPLTVTSAQKNPTAFYLCASSKYRVRNTEAFFGQGTRLTVV.

Here the CDR3 reads CASSGQGDSPLHF. Written as DNA, the CDR3 is TGTGCCAGTTCCGGACAGGGGGATTCACCCCTCCACTTT. The gene calls are TRBV18 and TRBJ1-6, with 10 bases that match TRBD1. V gave up 9 bases and J gave up 8 bases; unmatched junction bases: 4. The CDR3 is 13 amino acids. The V gene's germline CDR1 is KGHSH and CDR2 LQKENI. Variable domain in full (rest from reference TRBV18 and TRBJ1-6): NAGVMQNPRHLVRRRGQEARLRCSPMKGHSHVYWYRQLPEEGLKFMVYLQKENIIDESGMPKERFSAEFPKEGPSILRIQQVVRGDSAAYFCASSGQGDSPLHFGNGTRLTVT.

V gene TRBV19 combines with J gene TRBJ2-7; the D gene is possibly TRBD1 (5 bases). Germline V lookup: CDR1 LNHDA, CDR2 SQIVND (reference sequence). The CDR3 contains 12 residues. V shed 5 bases and J shed 6 bases, with 11 bases lying between them. The CDR3: CASSPAGLEQYF. The CDR3 bases are TGTGCCAGTAGTCCTGCAGGGCTCGAGCAGTACTTC.

This chain connects TRBV11-2 to TRBJ2-4; D gene ambiguous. Germline V gives CDR1 SGHAT, CDR2 FQNNGV. V was pared by 4 bases and J by 0 bases, with 7 bases between. This CDR3 is 14 amino acids long. CDR3 sequence (DNA): TGTGCCAGCAGCTCCCCCATAGCCAAAAACATTCAGTACTTC. It codes for CASSSPIAKNIQYF.

The chain has TRBV7-9 and TRBJ1-5, with D maybe TRBD1 (5 bases). The CDR3 is 14 residues long. V gave up 5 bases and J gave up 3 bases, with 11 bases separating them. Germline assignment: CDR1 SEHNR and CDR2 FQNEAQ (reference sequence). Written as DNA, the CDR3 is TGTGCCAGCAGCGAATCAGGGTTCAATCAGCCCCAGCATTTT. This sequence encodes CASSESGFNQPQHF.

This clone was observed a single time. The chain has TRBV5-1 and TRBJ1-4, with a possible D match to TRBD1 (5 bases). In germline, CDR1 is SGHRS, CDR2 YFSETQ. This CDR3 region has 15 residues. Trimming stripped 1 base from V and 8 bases from J, with 15 bases between. The chain's CDR3 is CASSLNRGAGEKLFF. DNA of the CDR3: TGCGCCAGCAGCTTGAATCGGGGCGCGGGGGAAAAACTGTTTTTT.

CDR3 sequence (DNA): TGCGCCAGCAGCGCCACTAGCGGGGGGGACCCCTACAATGAGCAGTTCTTC. Translation: CASSATSGGDPYNEQFF. V gene TRBV5-1 combines with J gene TRBJ2-1; TRBD2 agrees at 13 bases. The CDR3 runs to 17 residues. Germline CDR1 is SGHRS and CDR2 is YFSETQ. With V trimmed by 4 bases and J by 2 bases, 6 bases remained unmatched. The whole variable domain, remainder taken from reference TRBV5-1 and TRBJ2-1, is KAGVTQTPRYLIKTRGQQVTLSCSPISGHRSVSWYQQTPGQGLQFLFEYFSETQRNKGNFPGRFSGRQFSNSRSEMNVSTLELGDSALYLCASSATSGGDPYNEQFFGPGTRLTVL.

The genes are TRBV6-2 or TRBV6-3 and TRBJ1-1; the D is unclear. CDR3 length equals 13 residues. V dropped 6 bases and J dropped 1 base, with 9 bases sitting between them. Germline CDR1 and CDR2: MNHEY and SVGEGT. The CDR3 is CASSPTWNTEAFF. The CDR3 DNA reads as TGTGCCAGCAGCCCTACATGGAACACTGAAGCTTTCTTT.

The chain carries TRBV27 and TRBJ1-5, with unresolved D. V lost 5 bases to trimming and J lost 7 bases, with 9 bases between them. Germline V gives CDR1 MNHEY, CDR2 SMNVEV (reference sequence). CDR3 length: 12 amino acids. CDR3 loop: CASSPLGQPQHF. CDR3 coding DNA: TGTGCCAGCAGTCCCCTCGGGCAGCCCCAGCATTTT.

CDR3: CASNSGGNYEQYF. In DNA form, the CDR3 reads TGTGCCAGTAACAGCGGGGGGAACTACGAGCAGTACTTC. This chain joins TRBV18 and TRBJ2-7; 9 bases map to TRBD2. The V gene's germline CDR1 is KGHSH and CDR2 LQKENI. CDR3 length equals 13 residues. The J segment lost 3 bases and the V segment lost 9 bases, leaving 6 bases of the junction unmatched.

The chain joins TRBV6-1 to TRBJ1-5; 8 bases align to TRBD1. This CDR3 comprises 16 residues. Germline trimming cut 2 bases from V and 7 bases from J; bases unmatched to any gene: 10. Germline V CDR1 and CDR2: MNHNS, SASEGT. For the CDR3, the DNA is TGTGCCAGCAGTGAAATTGGGACAGGCATAGAACAGCCCCAGCATTTT. This gives the protein CASSEIGTGIEQPQHF.

The genes are TRBV6-6 and TRBJ1-1; 8 bases are a match to TRBD1. The V segment lost 5 bases and the J segment 8 bases; nucleotides outside the gene matches: 10. The CDR3 covers 14 residues. Germline V gene lookup returns CDR1 MNHNY and CDR2 SVGAGI (reference sequence). CDR3 protein: CASSPYVQGAEAFF. CDR3 nucleotide sequence: TGTGCCAGCAGTCCTTATGTGCAGGGGGCGGAAGCTTTCTTT.

CDR3 protein: CASSLAGTVGTEAFF. The DNA for the CDR3 is TGTGCCAGCAGCTTAGCCGGGACAGTCGGCACTGAAGCTTTCTTT. The chain carries TRBV11-3 and TRBJ1-1; 7 bases fit TRBD1. CDR3 size: 15 residues. Unmatched junction bases numbered 6, after V lost 1 base and J lost 4 bases. Germline V gene sequence: CDR1 SGHNT, CDR2 YENEEA.

The rearrangement uses TRBV24-1 and TRBJ2-7; TRBD2 is a possible D gene (6 bases). Germline CDR1 reads KGHDR; CDR2 reads SFDVKD. This CDR3 comprises 14 residues. V lost 9 bases, J lost 3 bases, and 17 bases lay in between. The CDR3 sequence: CATLRPGRRYEQYF. As DNA, the CDR3 is TGTGCCACCTTGAGGCCCGGGAGACGCTACGAGCAGTACTTC.

The gene calls are TRBV27 and TRBJ2-3; 8 bases are a match to TRBD2. CDR1 and CDR2 (germline): MNHEY, SMNVEV (reference sequence). The CDR3 totals 16 residues. The V gene end was trimmed by 2 bases and the J gene end by 4 bases; junction bases not matched to a gene: 8. CDR3 amino acids: CASSLIGSGVADTQYF. The CDR3 DNA reads TGTGCCAGCAGTTTAATAGGTAGCGGGGTGGCAGATACGCAGTATTTT.